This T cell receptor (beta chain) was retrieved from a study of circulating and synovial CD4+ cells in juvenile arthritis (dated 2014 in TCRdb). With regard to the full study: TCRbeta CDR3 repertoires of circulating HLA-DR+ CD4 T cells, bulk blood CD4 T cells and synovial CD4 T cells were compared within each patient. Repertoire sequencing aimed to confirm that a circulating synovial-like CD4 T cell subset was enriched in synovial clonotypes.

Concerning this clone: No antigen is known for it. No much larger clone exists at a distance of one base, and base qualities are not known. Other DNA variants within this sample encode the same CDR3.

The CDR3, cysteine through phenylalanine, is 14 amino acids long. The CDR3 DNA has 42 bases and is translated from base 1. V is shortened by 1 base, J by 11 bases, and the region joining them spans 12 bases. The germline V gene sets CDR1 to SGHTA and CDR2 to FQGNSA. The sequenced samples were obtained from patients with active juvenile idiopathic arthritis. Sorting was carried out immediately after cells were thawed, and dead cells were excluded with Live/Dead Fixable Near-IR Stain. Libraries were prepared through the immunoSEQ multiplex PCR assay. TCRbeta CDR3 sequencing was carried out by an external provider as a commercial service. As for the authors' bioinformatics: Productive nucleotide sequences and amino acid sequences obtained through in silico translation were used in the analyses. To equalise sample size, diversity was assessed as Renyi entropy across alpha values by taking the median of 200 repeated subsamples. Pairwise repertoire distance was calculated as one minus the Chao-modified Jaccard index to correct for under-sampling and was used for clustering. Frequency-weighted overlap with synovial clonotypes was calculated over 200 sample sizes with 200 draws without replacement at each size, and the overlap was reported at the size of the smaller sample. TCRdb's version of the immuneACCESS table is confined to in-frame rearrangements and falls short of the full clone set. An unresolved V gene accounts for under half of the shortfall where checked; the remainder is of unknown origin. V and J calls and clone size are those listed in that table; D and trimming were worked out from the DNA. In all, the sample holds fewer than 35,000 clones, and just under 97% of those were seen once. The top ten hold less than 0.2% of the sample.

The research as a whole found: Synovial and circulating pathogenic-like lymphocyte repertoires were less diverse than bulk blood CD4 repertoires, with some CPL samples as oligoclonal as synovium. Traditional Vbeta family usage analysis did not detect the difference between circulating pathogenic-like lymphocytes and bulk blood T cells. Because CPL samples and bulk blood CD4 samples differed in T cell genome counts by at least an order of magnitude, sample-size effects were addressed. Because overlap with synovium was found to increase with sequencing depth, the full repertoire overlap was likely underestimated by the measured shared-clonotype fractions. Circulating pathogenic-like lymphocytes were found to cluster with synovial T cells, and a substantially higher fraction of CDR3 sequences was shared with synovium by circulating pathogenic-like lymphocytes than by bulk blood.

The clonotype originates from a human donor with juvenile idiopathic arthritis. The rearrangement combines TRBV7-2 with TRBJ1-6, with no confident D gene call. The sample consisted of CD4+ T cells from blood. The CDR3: CASSLERALPPLHF. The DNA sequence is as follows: TGTGCCAGCAGCTTAGAACGTGCGCTCCCACCCCTCCACTTT.